This TCR beta chain was observed in a study of OX40 agonist ivuxolimab in advanced cancers. Study background: Partial responses were achieved by three patients, one with hepatocellular carcinoma and two with cutaneous melanoma. Study results and caveats: Among some nonresponders, normalized T-cell clonal expansion was also low. Researchers report that CD8+ T cells had, on average, more expanded clones than CD4+. Among the lowest peripheral clonal expansion occurred in 0.1-3.0 mg/kg partial responders.

The CDR3 covers 18 residues. V was trimmed by 2 bases and J by 2 bases, leaving 21 bases between them. The V gene's germline CDR1 is SGDLS and CDR2 YYNGEE. Sequencing was performed with immunoSEQ multiplex PCR; in TCRdb, only in-frame clones are kept and a portion is missing. Of 65,000 to 85,000 clones in the sample, around 86% are singletons; the top ten hold 2.5% to 3.5%. This clone was seen a handful of times. Its matching antigen is unknown. The sequenced sample was CD4+ or CD8+ T cells sorted from blood, obtained in a trial of the OX40 agonist ivuxolimab. The TCR originated in an adult with an advanced solid tumor such as melanoma, head and neck, liver or kidney cancer. This chain uses TRBV9 with TRBJ2-3, with D possibly being TRBD1 (6 bases). The chain's CDR3 is CASSVARGAAAYTDTQYF. As DNA, the CDR3 is TGTGCCAGCAGCGTGGCCAGGGGAGCAGCCGCGTACACAGATACGCAGTATTTT. The full variable domain, rest sourced from reference TRBV9 and TRBJ2-3, is DSGVTQTPKHLITATGQRVTLRCSPRSGDLSVYWYQQSLDQGLQFLIQYYNGEERAKGNILERFSAQQFPDLHSELNLSSLELGDSALYFCASSVARGAAAYTDTQYFGPGTRLTVL.